Presented here are 18 T cell receptor beta chains from one specimen sequenced in a study of control samples from healthy donors and cancer patients. Produced via immunoSEQ multiplex PCR; TCRdb's table is partial and in-frame only. Of tens of thousands of clones in the sample, approximately 91% were seen once. Sequenced: blood. Source of these receptors: a woman between 50 and 59 years old in good health.

The chain carries TRBV5-6 and TRBJ1-3, with D hard to call. CDR1 is SGHDT and CDR2 is YYEEEE in the germline V gene. The CDR3 length is 13 residues. The V gene lost 0 bases and the J gene lost 4 bases, with 5 bases spanning the gap. CDR3: CASSLAAGNTIYF. The CDR3 nucleotides read TGTGCCAGCAGCTTGGCAGCCGGAAACACCATATATTTT.

The J gene is TRBJ1-1, the V gene TRBV6-5; D unclear. The germline V gene has CDR1 MNHEY and CDR2 SVGAGI. Trimming pared 7 bases from V and 3 bases from J, leaving 12 bases between. The CDR3 sequence is 13 residues long. CDR3 protein: CASTTEYHTEAFF. CDR3 sequence (DNA): TGTGCCAGCACAACAGAGTATCACACTGAAGCTTTCTTT.

CDR3 amino acids: CASSRKQGGNEKLFF. In DNA, the CDR3 is TGTGCCAGCAGCCGGAAACAGGGGGGTAATGAAAAACTGTTTTTT. The V call is TRBV5-4, the J call TRBJ1-4; 8 bases fit TRBD1. In germline, CDR1 is SGHNT, CDR2 YYREEE (reference sequence). J was trimmed by 4 bases and V by 4 bases; bases with no gene match: 6. The CDR3 loop spans 15 amino acids.

V gene TRBV19 combines with J gene TRBJ1-4, with D hard to call. Deletions cut 6 bases from V and 2 bases from J, with 10 bases between. This CDR3 spans 14 amino acids. The germline V gene has CDR1 LNHDA and CDR2 SQIVND (reference sequence). The CDR3 DNA reads TGTGCCAGTAGAGAACGGAACACTAATGAAAAACTGTTTTTT. Residues: CASRERNTNEKLFF.

This chain connects TRBV7-9 to TRBJ2-3; D uncertain. The germline V and J ends were trimmed by 3 bases and 1 base, with 8 bases remaining between them. The CDR3 is made up of 14 amino acids. Per germline, CDR1 SEHNR and CDR2 FQNEAQ (reference sequence). The CDR3 spells CASSFNGGTDTQYF. Written as DNA, the CDR3 is TGTGCCAGCAGCTTTAACGGTGGCACAGATACGCAGTATTTT.

This clone was seen more than once but under ten times. V gene TRBV2 combines with J gene TRBJ1-5; TRBD1 is a possible D gene (6 bases). CDR3 size: 13 residues. Germline lookup yields CDR1 SNHLY and CDR2 FYNNEI. V was pared by 7 bases and J by 3 bases, with 10 bases between. The CDR3 spells CASKGVANQPQHF. The DNA of the CDR3 is TGTGCCAGCAAGGGGGTTGCCAATCAGCCCCAGCATTTT.

J is TRBJ2-5 and V is TRBV2; 7 bases line up with TRBD2. The germline gives CDR1 SNHLY, CDR2 FYNNEI. Unmatched junction bases numbered 0, after V lost 4 bases and J lost 4 bases. This CDR3 contains 12 residues. The CDR3 sequence is CASSGGGETQYF. The CDR3 coding sequence is TGTGCCAGCAGTGGCGGGGGAGAGACCCAGTACTTC.

The chain joins TRBV9 to TRBJ1-1; D is undetermined. This CDR3 is built from 15 residues. The germline gives CDR1 SGDLS, CDR2 YYNGEE. V was shortened by 4 bases and J by 8 bases, with 21 bases between the two germline ends. The CDR3 reads CASSPTLRSPAEAFF. The CDR3 DNA reads TGTGCCAGCAGCCCAACTCTTCGGTCGCCGGCGGAAGCTTTCTTT.

This chain connects TRBV19 to TRBJ2-3, with D possibly TRBD1 on 7 matching bases. This CDR3 is built from 13 residues. From germline, CDR1 is LNHDA and CDR2 SQIVND (reference sequence). Trimming took off 7 bases at V and 5 bases at J, with 13 bases between the two ends. The CDR3 sequence is CASTNQGGDTQYF. The CDR3 DNA reads TGTGCCAGTACAAATCAGGGGGGAGATACGCAGTATTTT.

The J gene is TRBJ1-2, the V gene TRBV2; D perhaps matches TRBD1 (5 bases). Trimming cost V 9 bases and J 2 bases, with 10 bases left between them. Germline values: CDR1 SNHLY, CDR2 FYNNEI. This CDR3 spans 12 amino acids. CDR3 DNA sequence: TGTGCCAGGGGTGGGACCAACTATGGCTACACCTTC. Amino acid sequence: CARGGTNYGYTF.

The sample holds a few counts of this clone. The rearrangement joins TRBV4-1 to TRBJ1-3, with unresolved D. Germline values: CDR1 MGHRA, CDR2 YSYEKL. The CDR3 contains 16 residues. V lost 1 base, J lost 0 bases, and 10 bases lay in between. The CDR3 region is CASSQVEGDSGNTIYF. DNA of the CDR3: TGCGCCAGCAGCCAAGTTGAGGGTGACTCTGGAAACACCATATATTTT.

The chain joins TRBV6-5 to TRBJ2-5; 7 nucleotides align to TRBD2. Per germline, CDR1 MNHEY and CDR2 SVGAGI. V shed 5 bases and J 1 base; nucleotides not matched to a gene: 7. There are 15 residues in the CDR3. In nucleotides, the CDR3 is TGTGCCAGCAGTAAATCGGGGGGACGCCAAGAGACCCAGTACTTC. Its translation: CASSKSGGRQETQYF.

This sequence joins TRBV11-2 and TRBJ1-2; 7 nucleotides match TRBD1. CDR3 length: 14 residues. The trim removed 5 bases at V and 1 base at J, leaving 4 bases unmatched. Germline-derived CDR1 and CDR2 are SGHAT and FQNNGV. This CDR3 is CASSRDRFNYGYTF. The CDR3 coding sequence is TGTGCCAGCAGCAGGGACAGATTTAACTATGGCTACACCTTC.

The chain joins TRBV30 to TRBJ2-1; 14 positions match TRBD2. The germline V gene encodes CDR1 GTSNPN and CDR2 SVGIG (reference sequence). V lost 4 bases and J lost 4; bases outside the gene matches: 3. The CDR3 is made up of 15 amino acids. CDR3 in amino acids: CAWKRTSGGYNEQFF. Written as DNA, the CDR3 is TGTGCCTGGAAAAGGACTAGCGGGGGGTACAATGAGCAGTTCTTC.

The chain combines TRBV2 with TRBJ1-2; D not certain. CDR1 and CDR2 (germline): SNHLY, FYNNEI. The CDR3 is 13 residues long. Trimming removed 6 bases from V and 6 bases from J, with 14 bases in between. The CDR3 loop reads CASRSTNLDGYTF. CDR3 nucleotides: TGTGCCAGCAGAAGCACCAACCTCGATGGCTACACCTTC. The whole variable domain, remainder taken from reference TRBV2 and TRBJ1-2, is EPEVTQTPSHQVTQMGQEVILRCVPISNHLYFYWYRQILGQKVEFLVSFYNNEISEKSEIFDDQFSVERPDGSNFTLKIRSTKLEDSAMYFCASRSTNLDGYTFGSGTRLTVV.

The J gene is TRBJ1-3, the V gene TRBV11-2; maybe TRBD1 (6 bases). The germline CDR1 and CDR2 sequences are SGHAT and FQNNGV. V lost 2 bases, J lost 0 bases, and 11 bases lay in between. The CDR3 has 16 amino acids. CDR3 bases: TGTGCCAGCAGCTTAATGTTAGGGGGCTCTGGAAACACCATATATTTT. Protein product: CASSLMLGGSGNTIYF.

This chain uses TRBV5-1 with TRBJ2-1, with TRBD2 matching 14 bases. V trimming: 3 bases; J trimming: 8 bases; junction bases outside the gene matches: 4. Germline values: CDR1 SGHRS, CDR2 YFSETQ. The CDR3 totals 15 residues. The CDR3 DNA sequence: TGCGCCAGCAGCTCGACTAGCGGGGGGGCCCATGAGCAGTTCTTC. Protein sequence: CASSSTSGGAHEQFF.

This chain uses TRBV5-6 with TRBJ2-2, with D unclear. Germline V gene sequence: CDR1 SGHDT, CDR2 YYEEEE. V was shortened by 2 bases and J by 6 bases, with 8 bases between the two germline ends. CDR3 length: 13 residues. CDR3 bases: TGTGCCAGCAGCTTATTACCCGCCGGGGAGCTGTTTTTT. It specifies CASSLLPAGELFF.